What follows describes a single TCR beta chain. This sample is part of a study of blood T cell repertoires in COVID-19. V shed 6 bases, J shed 1 base, and the junction held 12 bases outside the gene matches. Germline assignment: CDR1 SNHLY and CDR2 FYNNEI. This CDR3 region has 18 residues. Source study methods: By means of reference gene primer amplification, nucleated cell counts were estimated. Generated by immunoSEQ multiplex PCR, the TCRdb table keeps only in-frame clones and is missing some. The V and J calls and clone size are taken from that table; D and trimming were inferred from the DNA. The data hold around 100,000 clones, with approximately 81% observed a single time.

The sample comprised peripheral blood. The clonotype originates from a man in his forties with acute or convalescent COVID-19. This sequence joins TRBV2 and TRBJ1-1, with 12 bases identical to TRBD1. CDR3 coding DNA: TGTGCCAGCAGCCACCATCGAAGGGACAGGGGGCAGAACACTGAAGCTTTCTTT. Protein: CASSHHRRDRGQNTEAFF.